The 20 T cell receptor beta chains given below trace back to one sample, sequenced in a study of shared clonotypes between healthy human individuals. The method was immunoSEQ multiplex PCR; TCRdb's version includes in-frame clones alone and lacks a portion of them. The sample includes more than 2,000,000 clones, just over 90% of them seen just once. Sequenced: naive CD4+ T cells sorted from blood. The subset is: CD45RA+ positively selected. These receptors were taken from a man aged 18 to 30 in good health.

The DNA for the CDR3 is TGTGCCAGCAGCGAACAGGGGGCGGGTACTGAAGCTTTCTTT. Amino acids: CASSEQGAGTEAFF. The V and J genes are TRBV7-3 and TRBJ1-1, with TRBD1 matching 9 bases. Unmatched junction bases numbered 6, after V lost 5 bases and J lost 5 bases. Germline V lookup: CDR1 SGHTA, CDR2 FQGTGA. This CDR3 is built from 14 residues.

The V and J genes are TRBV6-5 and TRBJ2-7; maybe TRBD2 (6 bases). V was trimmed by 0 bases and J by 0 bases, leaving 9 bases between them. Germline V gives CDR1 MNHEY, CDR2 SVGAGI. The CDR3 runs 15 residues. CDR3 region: CASSYSPSASYEQYF. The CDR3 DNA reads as TGTGCCAGCAGTTACTCTCCTAGCGCCTCCTACGAGCAGTACTTC.

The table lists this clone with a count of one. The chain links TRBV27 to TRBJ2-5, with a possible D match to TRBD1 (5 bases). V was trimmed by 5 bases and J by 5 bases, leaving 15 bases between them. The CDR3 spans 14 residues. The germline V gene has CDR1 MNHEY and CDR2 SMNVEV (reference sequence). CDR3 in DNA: TGTGCCAGCAGTCCCCTCACAGGTGGTGAGACCCAGTACTTC. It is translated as CASSPLTGGETQYF.

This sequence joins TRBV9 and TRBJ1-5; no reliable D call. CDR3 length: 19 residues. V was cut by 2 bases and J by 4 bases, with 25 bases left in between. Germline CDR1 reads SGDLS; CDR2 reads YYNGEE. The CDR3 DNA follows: TGTGCCAGCAGCGTGTACCCTGTGGAGGACGTTCGTTCGAATCAGCCCCAGCATTTT. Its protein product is CASSVYPVEDVRSNQPQHF.

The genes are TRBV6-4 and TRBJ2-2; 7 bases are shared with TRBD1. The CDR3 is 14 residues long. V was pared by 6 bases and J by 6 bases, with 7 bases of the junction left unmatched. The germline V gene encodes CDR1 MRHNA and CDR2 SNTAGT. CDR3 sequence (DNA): TGTGCCAGCAGCCCAGACAGGGCGGCCGGGGAGCTGTTTTTT. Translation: CASSPDRAAGELFF.

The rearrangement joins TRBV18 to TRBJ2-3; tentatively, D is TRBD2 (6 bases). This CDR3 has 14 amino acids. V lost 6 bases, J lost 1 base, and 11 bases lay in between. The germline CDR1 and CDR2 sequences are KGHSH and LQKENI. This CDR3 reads CASSRDLGTDTQYF. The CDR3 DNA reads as TGTGCCAGCTCCCGGGACTTGGGCACAGATACGCAGTATTTT.

Here the CDR3 DNA reads TGCGCCAGCAGTTCCGGGGGGCTTAGCACCGGGGAGCTGTTTTTT. Translated, it gives CASSSGGLSTGELFF. This rearrangement joins TRBV5-1 to TRBJ2-2; possible D gene TRBD2, 7 bases. Trimming took off 5 bases at V and 4 bases at J, with 15 bases between the two ends. The CDR3 contains 15 residues. The germline gives CDR1 SGHRS, CDR2 YFSETQ.

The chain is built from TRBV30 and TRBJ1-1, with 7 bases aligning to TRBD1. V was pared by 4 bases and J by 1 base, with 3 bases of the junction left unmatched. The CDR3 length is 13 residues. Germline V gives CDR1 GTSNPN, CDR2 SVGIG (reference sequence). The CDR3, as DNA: TGTGCCTGGAAGAGGGGGCCGAACACTGAAGCTTTCTTT. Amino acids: CAWKRGPNTEAFF.

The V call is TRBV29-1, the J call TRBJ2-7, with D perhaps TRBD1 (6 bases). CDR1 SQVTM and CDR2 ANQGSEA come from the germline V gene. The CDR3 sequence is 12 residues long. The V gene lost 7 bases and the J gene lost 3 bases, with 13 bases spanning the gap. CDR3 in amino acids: CSAGDTYYEQYF. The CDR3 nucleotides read TGCAGCGCTGGGGACACCTACTACGAGCAGTACTTC.

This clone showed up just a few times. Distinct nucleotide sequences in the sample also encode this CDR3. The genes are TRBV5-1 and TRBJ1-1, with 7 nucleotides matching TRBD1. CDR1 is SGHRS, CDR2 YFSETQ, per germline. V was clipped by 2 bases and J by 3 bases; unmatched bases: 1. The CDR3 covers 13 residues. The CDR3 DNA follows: TGCGCCAGCAGCTTAACAGGGGACACTGAAGCTTTCTTT. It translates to CASSLTGDTEAFF.

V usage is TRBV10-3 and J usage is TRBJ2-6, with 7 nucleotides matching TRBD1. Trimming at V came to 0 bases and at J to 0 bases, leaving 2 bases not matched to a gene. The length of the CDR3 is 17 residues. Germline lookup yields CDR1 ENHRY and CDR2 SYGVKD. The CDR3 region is CAISESPGGSGANVLTF. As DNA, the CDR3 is TGTGCCATCAGTGAGTCTCCAGGGGGCTCTGGGGCCAACGTCCTGACTTTC.

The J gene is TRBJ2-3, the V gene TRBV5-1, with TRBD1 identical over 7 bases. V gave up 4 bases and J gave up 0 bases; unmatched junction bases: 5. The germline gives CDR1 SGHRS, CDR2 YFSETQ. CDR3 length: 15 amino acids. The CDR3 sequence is CASSTTGVSTDTQYF. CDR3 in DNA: TGCGCCAGCAGCACCACAGGGGTTAGCACAGATACGCAGTATTTT.

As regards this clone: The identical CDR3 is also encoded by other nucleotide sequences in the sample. In DNA, the CDR3 is TGCAGTGCCAGGAGAGAGACCCAGTACTTC. Translating it yields CSARRETQYF. This rearrangement joins TRBV20-1 to TRBJ2-5, with no clear D. Trimming took 6 bases from V and 4 from J, leaving 6 bases between them. The germline V gene has CDR1 DFQATT and CDR2 SNEGSKA (reference sequence). The CDR3 length is 10 residues.

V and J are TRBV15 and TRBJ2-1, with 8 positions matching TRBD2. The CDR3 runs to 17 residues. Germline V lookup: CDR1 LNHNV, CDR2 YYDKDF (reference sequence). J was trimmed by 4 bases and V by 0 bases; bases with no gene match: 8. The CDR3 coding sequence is TGTGCCACCAGCAGAGAAGGGCTAGCGGGTACGTACAATGAGCAGTTCTTC. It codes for CATSREGLAGTYNEQFF.

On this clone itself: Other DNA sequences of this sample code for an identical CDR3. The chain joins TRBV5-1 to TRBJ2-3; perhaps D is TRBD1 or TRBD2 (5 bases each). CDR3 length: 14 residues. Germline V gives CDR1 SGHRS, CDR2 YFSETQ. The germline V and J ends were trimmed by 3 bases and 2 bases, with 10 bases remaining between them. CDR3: CASSSGTITDTQYF. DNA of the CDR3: TGCGCCAGCAGCTCCGGGACGATCACAGATACGCAGTATTTT.

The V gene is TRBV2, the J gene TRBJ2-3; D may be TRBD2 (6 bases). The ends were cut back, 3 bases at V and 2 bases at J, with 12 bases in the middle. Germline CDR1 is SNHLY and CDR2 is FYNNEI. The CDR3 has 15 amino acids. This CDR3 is CASSDYAGHTDTQYF. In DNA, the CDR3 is TGTGCCAGCAGTGATTACGCGGGGCACACAGATACGCAGTATTTT.

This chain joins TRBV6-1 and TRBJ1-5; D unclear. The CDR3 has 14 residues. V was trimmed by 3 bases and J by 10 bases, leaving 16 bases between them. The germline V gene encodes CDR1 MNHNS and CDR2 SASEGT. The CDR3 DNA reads TGTGCCAGCAGTGAGGCTGAACGGATCAGCCCCCAGCATTTT. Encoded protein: CASSEAERISPQHF.

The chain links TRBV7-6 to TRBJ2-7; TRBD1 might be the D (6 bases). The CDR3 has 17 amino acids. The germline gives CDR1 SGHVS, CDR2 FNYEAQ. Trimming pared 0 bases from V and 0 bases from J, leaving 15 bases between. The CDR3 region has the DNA TGTGCCAGCAGCTTAGCCCCCCCGACAGGCGGCTCCTACGAGCAGTACTTC. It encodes CASSLAPPTGGSYEQYF.

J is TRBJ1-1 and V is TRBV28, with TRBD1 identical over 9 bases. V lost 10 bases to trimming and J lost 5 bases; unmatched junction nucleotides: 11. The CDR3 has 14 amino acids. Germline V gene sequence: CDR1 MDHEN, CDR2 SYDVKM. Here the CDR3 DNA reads TGTGCCACCGGCACAGGGGGCCTTGGGACTGAAGCTTTCTTT. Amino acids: CATGTGGLGTEAFF.

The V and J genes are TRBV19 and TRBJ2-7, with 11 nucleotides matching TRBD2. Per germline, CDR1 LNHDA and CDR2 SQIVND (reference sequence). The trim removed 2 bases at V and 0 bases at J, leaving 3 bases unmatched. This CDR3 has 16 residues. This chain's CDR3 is CASSIRLAGGSYEQYF. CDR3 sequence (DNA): TGTGCCAGTAGTATAAGGCTAGCGGGGGGCTCCTACGAGCAGTACTTC.